Below are 20 T cell receptor beta chains sequenced from a single sample in a study of T cells after yellow fever vaccination. One entry per CDR3 protein results from TCRdb running MiXCR on the 5' RACE reads. This sample has under 700,000 distinct CDR3 sequences, with less than 20% found just once. The specimen comprised PBMCs, sampled 5 to 6 days after the first yellow fever vaccination. The receptors here all came from a man younger than 35 who received the YFV17D yellow fever vaccine.

The chain combines TRBV15 with TRBJ2-5; TRBD2 is a possible D gene (5 bases). CDR1 and CDR2 (germline): LNHNV, YYDKDF (reference sequence). CDR3 length: 16 residues. Between the trimmed V and J ends, which lost 3 bases and 5 bases, there was a span of 19 bases. Here the CDR3 reads CATSRGDSSFVETQYF. For the CDR3, the DNA is TGTGCCACCAGCAGGGGAGATTCTAGTTTTGTGGAGACCCAGTACTTC.

This clonotype turned up a few times. V gene TRBV29-1 combines with J gene TRBJ2-3; 8 bases are shared with TRBD2. After removal of 4 bases from V and 6 bases from J, the junction contained 12 bases not matched to a gene. The germline gives CDR1 SQVTM, CDR2 ANQGSEA. The CDR3 is 15 residues long. DNA of the CDR3: TGCAGCGTTGTTTGGGTAGCGGGGAATGTTGATACGCAGTATTTT. This gives the protein CSVVWVAGNVDTQYF.

The genes are TRBV4-2 and TRBJ2-1; D is uncertain. The V gene's germline CDR1 is LGHNA and CDR2 YNFKEQ. Trimming shortened V by 0 bases and J by 6 bases, and 6 bases separated the two germline ends. The CDR3 consists of 13 residues. CDR3 coding DNA: TGTGCCAGCAGCCAAGAGTGGGGCAATGAGCAGTTCTTC. Protein sequence: CASSQEWGNEQFF.

The gene calls are TRBV5-6 and TRBJ1-5; D call uncertain. This CDR3 is 15 amino acids long. V was trimmed by 0 bases and J by 5 bases, leaving 12 bases between them. From germline, CDR1 is SGHDT and CDR2 YYEEEE. The CDR3 loop is CASSLDGSSYQPQHF. Written as DNA, the CDR3 is TGTGCCAGCAGCTTGGATGGATCCTCATATCAGCCCCAGCATTTT.

This clonotype was counted a few times. CDR3 amino acids: CASRFSGGLDEQFF. In DNA form, the CDR3 reads TGTGCCAGCAGATTTAGCGGGGGGCTGGATGAGCAGTTCTTC. This chain uses TRBV27 with TRBJ2-1; TRBD2 matches at 10 bases. The CDR3 length is 14 residues. J was trimmed by 8 bases and V by 6 bases; bases with no gene match: 7. CDR1 and CDR2 (germline): MNHEY, SMNVEV (reference sequence).

This chain connects TRBV12-3 or TRBV12-4 to TRBJ1-1; no firm D call. This CDR3 region has 15 residues. Trimming shortened V by 4 bases and J by 2 bases, and 14 bases separated the two germline ends. The CDR3 region has the DNA TGTGCCAGCAGTTACGGGTTGGGCACCAACACTGAAGCTTTCTTT. Encoded protein: CASSYGLGTNTEAFF.

About this clonotype: At one boundary the junction diverges from the germline segment, which might be a read error. The chain employs TRBV20-1 and TRBJ1-4, with D unclear. The CDR3 sequence is 13 residues long. Germline V gene sequence: CDR1 DFQATT, CDR2 SNEGSKA (reference sequence). For the CDR3, the DNA is TGCAGTGCTCAGGATGGCACGAATGAAGAACTGTTTTTT. Its protein is CSAQDGTNEELFF.

Many counts were recorded for this clonotype. The CDR3 region has the DNA TGCGCCAGCAGCCCCACCCGACCCTGGGTCGCAGATACGCAGTATTTT. Its translation: CASSPTRPWVADTQYF. The chain is built from TRBV23-1 and TRBJ2-3; D gene unclear. TRBV23-1 is an ORF, and what it does is uncertain. The CDR3 covers 16 residues. Between the trimmed V and J ends, which lost 6 bases and 4 bases, there was a span of 20 bases.

This clonotype was observed a few times. The chain employs TRBV4-3 and TRBJ2-1; 9 bases align to TRBD2. The trim removed 0 bases at V and 8 bases at J, leaving 11 bases unmatched. The germline V gene has CDR1 LGHNA and CDR2 YSLEER. This CDR3 is built from 17 residues. CDR3: CASSQDFQTGLADEQFF. The DNA of the CDR3 is TGCGCCAGCAGCCAAGATTTCCAGACGGGACTAGCTGATGAGCAGTTCTTC.

The genes are TRBV12-3 or TRBV12-4 and TRBJ2-6, with 7 bases matching TRBD1. V lost 6 bases and J lost 0; bases outside the gene matches: 2. This CDR3 has 15 amino acids. The chain's CDR3 is CASSEGASGANVLTF. CDR3 in DNA: TGTGCCAGCAGCGAGGGGGCCTCTGGGGCCAACGTCCTGACTTTC.

The rearrangement uses TRBV3-1 and TRBJ2-5, with TRBD2 matching over 11 bases. The CDR3 extends over 16 amino acids. The V gene's germline CDR1 is LGHDT and CDR2 YNNKEL (reference sequence). The V gene end was trimmed by 3 bases and the J gene end by 6 bases; junction bases not matched to a gene: 9. Written as DNA, the CDR3 is TGTGCCAGCAGCCAGACGGGACTAGCGGTCGGGAAGACCCAGTACTTC. It translates to CASSQTGLAVGKTQYF.

The chain couples TRBV28 to TRBJ2-1; TRBD2 matches 8 bases. The CDR3 covers 14 residues. In germline, CDR1 is MDHEN, CDR2 SYDVKM. J was trimmed by 10 bases and V by 4 bases; bases with no gene match: 9. CDR3 DNA: TGTGCCAGCAGTTCCCTAGCGGGCACGGGAGAGCAGTTCTTC. It translates to CASSSLAGTGEQFF.

The table lists this clonotype with a few counts. The chain links TRBV6-1 to TRBJ2-6; tentatively, D is TRBD2 (6 bases). The germline CDR1 and CDR2 sequences are MNHNS and SASEGT. The ends were cut back, 5 bases at V and 0 bases at J, with 17 bases in the middle. The CDR3 runs to 18 residues. The chain's CDR3 is CASSRGPTRSSGANVLTF. The DNA for the CDR3 is TGTGCCAGCAGTAGGGGCCCGACTAGGAGCTCTGGGGCCAACGTCCTGACTTTC.

J is TRBJ2-5 and V is TRBV3-1; TRBD2 matches 8 bases. CDR3 size: 16 residues. With 4 bases clipped from V and 1 base from J, the junction kept 8 bases outside the gene matches. Per the germline V gene, CDR1 is LGHDT and CDR2 is YNNKEL (reference sequence). CDR3 nucleotide sequence: TGTGCCAGCAGCCCGACGGGGGGGTCGGTCCAAGAGACCCAGTACTTC. Its translation: CASSPTGGSVQETQYF.

The table lists this clonotype with a few counts. The V and J genes are TRBV28 and TRBJ2-2; D remains ambiguous. The V gene lost 3 bases and the J gene lost 5 bases, with 7 bases spanning the gap. The CDR3 spans 13 residues. From germline, CDR1 is MDHEN and CDR2 SYDVKM. DNA for the CDR3: TGTGCCAGCAGTTTTGTCGGAACCGGGGAGCTGTTTTTT. Translated: CASSFVGTGELFF.

The sample holds a few counts of this clonotype. This chain joins TRBV7-2 and TRBJ2-1; 9 bases match TRBD1. V shed 1 base, J shed 6 bases, and the junction held 7 bases outside the gene matches. Per the germline V gene, CDR1 is SGHTA and CDR2 is FQGNSA. This CDR3 contains 16 residues. The CDR3 nucleotides read TGTGCCAGCAGCTTAGGGGGGGGACAGGGCACCAATGAGCAGTTCTTC. Its translation: CASSLGGGQGTNEQFF.

The chain employs TRBV11-1 and TRBJ2-1; 12 bases are a match to TRBD2. V dropped 1 base and J dropped 3; count of bases not matched to a gene: 10. Germline V gene data show CDR1 as SGHAT and CDR2 as FQDESV (reference sequence). This CDR3 has 19 residues. CDR3 sequence reads: CASSLDGLAGGHGYNEQFF. The CDR3 DNA reads as TGTGCCAGCAGCTTAGATGGTCTAGCGGGGGGGCATGGCTACAATGAGCAGTTCTTC.

V gene TRBV4-3 combines with J gene TRBJ1-1, with D maybe TRBD1 (5 bases). Trimming left V 2 bases short and J 8 bases short, with 18 bases between. Germline V gene data show CDR1 as LGHNA and CDR2 as YSLEER. CDR3 size: 15 residues. Here the CDR3 reads CASSQYQEGSYEAFF. In DNA, the CDR3 is TGCGCCAGCAGCCAATATCAGGAGGGGTCCTACGAAGCTTTCTTT.

This clonotype was counted a few times. V is TRBV9 and J is TRBJ1-2, with D possibly matching TRBD1 (5 bases). The V end lost 0 bases, the J end lost 4 bases, and 13 bases lay between the germline ends. Germline V gene data show CDR1 as SGDLS and CDR2 as YYNGEE. The CDR3 runs to 15 residues. The CDR3 DNA is TGTGCCAGCAGCGTAGATCTCGGCAGGGTCTATGGCTACACCTTC. Amino acid sequence: CASSVDLGRVYGYTF.

This chain links TRBV27 with TRBJ2-7, with D possibly being TRBD2 (6 bases). CDR3 length: 14 amino acids. With 6 bases removed from V and 4 bases from J, the gap between germline ends came to 16 bases. Germline CDR1 MNHEY, CDR2 SMNVEV (reference sequence). CDR3 nucleotide sequence: TGTGCCAGCAGCCTAACCCCACGGGGGTACGAGCAGTACTTC. Translating it yields CASSLTPRGYEQYF.